The 18 T cell receptor beta chains presented below share a single source sample, sequenced in a study of technical replicates of blood from a few donors. Sequenced by immunoSEQ multiplex PCR; TCRdb stores in-frame clones only, minus some. This table holds 55,000 to 65,000 clones, 70% to 90% found once. Specimen: PBMCs. These receptors came from a human donor in good health. Some clones in this sample may be carry-over from other donors' samples.

The V and J genes are TRBV5-6 and TRBJ1-5; D not certain. Trimming removed 1 base at V and 7 bases at J, with 12 bases between. CDR1 is SGHDT, CDR2 YYEEEE, per germline. The length of the CDR3 is 14 residues. DNA of the CDR3: TGTGCCAGCAGCTTGATTGGTGCGAGCCAGCCCCAGCATTTT. Amino acids: CASSLIGASQPQHF.

The V gene is TRBV15, the J gene TRBJ2-5; TRBD1 aligns across 8 bases. Germline V gene lookup returns CDR1 LNHNV and CDR2 YYDKDF (reference sequence). V lost 1 base to trimming and J lost 4 bases; unmatched junction nucleotides: 5. This CDR3 is built from 15 residues. CDR3 in amino acids: CATSRAQTGVETQYF. The CDR3 coding sequence is TGTGCCACCAGCAGAGCCCAGACAGGGGTAGAGACCCAGTACTTC. The whole variable domain, filled in from reference TRBV15 and TRBJ2-5, reads DAMVIQNPRYQVTQFGKPVTLSCSQTLNHNVMYWYQQKSSQAPKLLFHYYDKDFNNEADTPDNFQSRRPNTSFCFLDIRSPGLGDTAMYLCATSRAQTGVETQYFGPGTRLLVL.

The V call is TRBV5-1, the J call TRBJ2-7, with 14 bases identical to TRBD2. Germline CDR1 is SGHRS and CDR2 is YFSETQ. V gave up 0 bases and J gave up 9 bases; unmatched junction bases: 8. CDR3 length: 16 amino acids. CDR3 amino acids: CASSLVGTSGGLGQYF. In DNA form, the CDR3 reads TGCGCCAGCAGCTTGGTGGGGACTAGCGGGGGCCTGGGGCAGTACTTC.

The chain is built from TRBV18 and TRBJ2-1, with 10 bases identical to TRBD2. J lost 7 bases, V lost 4 bases, and 7 bases had no gene match. Germline CDR1 is KGHSH and CDR2 is LQKENI. The CDR3 totals 15 residues. This CDR3 reads CASSRASGSFNEQFF. The CDR3 nucleotides read TGTGCCAGCTCACGGGCTAGCGGGAGCTTTAATGAGCAGTTCTTC.

This chain connects TRBV7-2 to TRBJ1-6; TRBD1 aligns across 9 bases. V was pared by 1 base and J by 9 bases, with 4 bases of the junction left unmatched. Germline V gene sequence: CDR1 SGHTA, CDR2 FQGNSA. This CDR3 is 15 amino acids long. CDR3 region: CASSLGGQGSSPLHF. The CDR3 DNA sequence: TGTGCCAGCAGCTTAGGGGGACAGGGAAGTTCACCCCTCCACTTT. Drawing the rest from reference TRBV7-2 and TRBJ1-6, the complete variable domain is GAGVSQSPSNKVTEKGKDVELRCDPISGHTALYWYRQSLGQGLEFLIYFQGNSAPDKSGLPSDRFSAERTGGSVSTLTIQRTQQEDSAVYLCASSLGGQGSSPLHFGNGTRLTVT.

V gene TRBV13 combines with J gene TRBJ1-2; 7 nucleotides line up with TRBD1. Germline lookup yields CDR1 PRHDT and CDR2 FYEKMQ (reference sequence). The CDR3 totals 12 residues. The V and J ends lost 5 bases and 5 bases, in that order; junction bases with no gene match: 2. In DNA, the CDR3 is TGTGCCAGCAGCCCAGGGGGGTATGGCTACACCTTC. Its translation: CASSPGGYGYTF.

V gene TRBV2 combines with J gene TRBJ1-1; D is unclear. From germline, CDR1 is SNHLY and CDR2 FYNNEI. CDR3 size: 11 residues. V was pared by 6 bases and J by 2 bases, with 4 bases between. The CDR3 reads CASRANTEAFF. In nucleotides, the CDR3 is TGTGCCAGCAGGGCAAACACTGAAGCTTTCTTT.

The V gene is TRBV7-9, the J gene TRBJ2-1; tentative D call: TRBD2 (6 bases). Trimming pared 4 bases from V and 4 bases from J, leaving 17 bases between. The CDR3 is 16 residues long. Germline-derived CDR1 and CDR2 are SEHNR and FQNEAQ (reference sequence). In DNA form, the CDR3 reads TGTGCCAGCAGCTCATTGGGTGCGGGAACTTACAATGAGCAGTTCTTC. Translated, it gives CASSSLGAGTYNEQFF.

J is TRBJ1-2 and V is TRBV5-1; D is uncertain. Trimming removed 1 base at V and 1 base at J, with 5 bases between. Germline CDR1 reads SGHRS; CDR2 reads YFSETQ. The CDR3 extends over 13 amino acids. The CDR3, as DNA: TGCGCCAGCAGCTTGTCAGATAACTATGGCTACACCTTC. Its protein product is CASSLSDNYGYTF.

V and J are TRBV29-1 and TRBJ1-4; no clear D. V lost 4 bases, J lost 0 bases, and 6 bases lay in between. The CDR3 sequence is 13 residues long. Germline V gene data show CDR1 as SQVTM and CDR2 as ANQGSEA. CDR3 DNA: TGCAGCGTTGTCTACGCAACTAATGAAAAACTGTTTTTT. Its translation: CSVVYATNEKLFF.

This chain connects TRBV10-3 to TRBJ2-3; 12 bases are a match to TRBD2. After removal of 4 bases from V and 3 bases from J, the junction contained 8 bases not matched to a gene. The CDR3 loop spans 17 amino acids. CDR1 and CDR2 from the germline V gene are ENHRY and SYGVKD. CDR3 protein: CAISGTSGAIATDTQYF. CDR3 nucleotide sequence: TGTGCCATCAGTGGGACTAGCGGGGCTATAGCGACAGATACGCAGTATTTT.

The chain has TRBV5-6 and TRBJ1-6; the D gene is possibly TRBD1 (5 bases). This CDR3 is 16 amino acids long. V gave up 0 bases and J gave up 10 bases, with 17 bases separating them. CDR1 is SGHDT and CDR2 is YYEEEE in the germline V gene. For the CDR3, the DNA is TGTGCCAGCAGCTTGGAGGGGAGGTCTTGGAGGTCACCCCTCCACTTT. Residues: CASSLEGRSWRSPLHF.

The chain uses TRBV7-3 and TRBJ2-1; D unclear. The CDR3 is 13 amino acids. V was pared by 5 bases and J by 4 bases, with 9 bases between. Germline CDR1 and CDR2: SGHTA and FQGTGA. CDR3: CASSLVRYNEQFF. The CDR3 DNA reads as TGTGCCAGCAGCCTCGTCCGTTACAATGAGCAGTTCTTC. Full variable domain (missing parts from reference TRBV7-3 and TRBJ2-1): GAGVSQTPSNKVTEKGKYVELRCDPISGHTALYWYRQSLGQGPEFLIYFQGTGAADDSGLPNDRFFAVRPEGSVSTLKIQRTERGDSAVYLCASSLVRYNEQFFGPGTRLTVL.

Here the CDR3 reads CASRKRGLAGGSDTQYF. DNA of the CDR3: TGTGCCAGCAGGAAAAGGGGACTAGCGGGGGGGTCAGATACGCAGTATTTT. The chain recombines TRBV7-2 with TRBJ2-3; TRBD2 aligns across 16 bases. The V and J ends lost 6 bases and 4 bases, in that order; junction bases with no gene match: 7. The CDR3 length is 17 residues. The germline V gene has CDR1 SGHTA and CDR2 FQGNSA.

The chain combines TRBV11-2 with TRBJ2-7; 9 nucleotides line up with TRBD2. The CDR3 extends over 15 amino acids. V shed 5 bases, J shed 5 bases, and the junction held 10 bases outside the gene matches. CDR1 is SGHAT, CDR2 FQNNGV, per germline. The CDR3 spells CASSPSRGRANEQYF. The DNA for the CDR3 is TGTGCCAGCAGCCCCTCCCGCGGGAGGGCCAACGAGCAGTACTTC.

This clone was recorded a few times. DNA of the CDR3: TGTGCCAGCAGCTTATCCGGGACAGGGGGCTTTCAGCCCCAGCATTTT. Translating gives CASSLSGTGGFQPQHF. This chain links TRBV7-2 with TRBJ1-5; 12 bases agree with TRBD1. The CDR3 runs 16 residues. Germline lookup yields CDR1 SGHTA and CDR2 FQGNSA. The J segment lost 6 bases and the V segment lost 2 bases, leaving 5 bases of the junction unmatched.

The rearrangement links TRBV15 to TRBJ1-2, with a tentative D call TRBD1 (5 bases). The length of the CDR3 is 15 residues. V lost 0 bases and J lost 9, with 17 bases in between. Germline CDR1 is LNHNV and CDR2 is YYDKDF (reference sequence). This CDR3 is CATSREKGISWSYTF. CDR3 sequence (DNA): TGTGCCACCAGCAGAGAAAAGGGGATATCATGGAGCTACACCTTC.

This chain uses TRBV2 with TRBJ2-7; D gene unclear. Trimming took off 6 bases at V and 0 bases at J, with 6 bases between the two ends. This CDR3 comprises 12 residues. The V gene's germline CDR1 is SNHLY and CDR2 FYNNEI. In DNA form, the CDR3 reads TGTGCCAGCAGCTTGAGCTCCTACGAGCAGTACTTC. This translates into CASSLSSYEQYF.